The 15 T cell receptor beta chains below come from one sample, sequenced in a study of cytomegalovirus exposure and HLA in healthy donors (dated by TCRdb to about 2017). The library was generated by the immunoSEQ multiplex PCR assay. For the multiplex PCR, a mixture combining 60 forward primers for TCR Vbeta segments and 13 reverse primers for TCR Jbeta segments was used. TCRdb re-hosts the immuneACCESS table, in-frame sequences only. Its copies lack some clones; in the studies checked, an unresolved V gene accounts for under half of them, and the cause for the rest is not known. The sample has under 200,000 clones on record, about 70% of them singletons. 1.8% of the sample comes from the top ten. Sequences were obtained from PBMCs. The receptor source for this set is a woman in her twenties or thirties in good health and CMV-seronegative.

The CDR3 sequence is CASSIQRTSVSNEQFF. CDR3 in DNA: TGTGCCAGCAGTATTCAAAGGACTAGCGTATCGAATGAGCAGTTCTTC. This chain connects TRBV27 to TRBJ2-1, with 9 nucleotides matching TRBD2. The length of the CDR3 is 16 residues. V lost 5 bases and J lost 7; bases outside the gene matches: 12. The germline gives CDR1 MNHEY, CDR2 SMNVEV (reference sequence).

This clone has just one count. The chain links TRBV2 to TRBJ1-5; 7 positions agree with TRBD1. The junction had 6 bases not matched to a gene; V was cut back by 1 base and J by 6 bases. This CDR3 has 15 residues. CDR1 SNHLY and CDR2 FYNNEI come from the germline V gene. CDR3: CASSEGLTGTQPQHF. CDR3 bases: TGTGCCAGCAGTGAAGGATTGACAGGGACTCAGCCCCAGCATTTT.

V is TRBV6-1 and J is TRBJ2-5; perhaps TRBD2 as D (5 bases). The CDR3 loop spans 18 amino acids. Germline CDR1 and CDR2: MNHNS and SASEGT. V lost 3 bases, J lost 4 bases, and 24 bases lay in between. CDR3 DNA: TGTGCCAGCAGTGATCCCCCGTCCATCCCCGATGGAGGAGAGACCCAGTACTTC. Its protein product is CASSDPPSIPDGGETQYF.

The CDR3 DNA reads TGCGCCAGCAGCCAAGGTTGGGTGGGAGCGGGAGGGAATGAGCAGTTCTTC. Encoded protein: CASSQGWVGAGGNEQFF. The rearrangement uses TRBV4-1 and TRBJ2-1, with 10 positions matching TRBD2. The germline gives CDR1 MGHRA, CDR2 YSYEKL. After removal of 1 base from V and 7 bases from J, the junction contained 10 bases not matched to a gene. There are 17 residues in the CDR3.

This chain connects TRBV2 to TRBJ2-2; D may be TRBD1 (6 bases). The CDR3 runs to 14 residues. Germline V gene data show CDR1 as SNHLY and CDR2 as FYNNEI. V gave up 4 bases and J gave up 0 bases, with 6 bases separating them. CDR3 bases: TGTGCCAGCAGTGGGACAGCGAACACCGGGGAGCTGTTTTTT. This encodes CASSGTANTGELFF.

The V call is TRBV7-2, the J call TRBJ1-5; weak D call: TRBD1 (6 bases). This CDR3 comprises 13 residues. Germline V gene data show CDR1 as SGHTA and CDR2 as FQGNSA. With 5 bases removed from V and 8 bases from J, the gap between germline ends came to 13 bases. CDR3 loop: CASSPGEGEPQHF. CDR3 coding DNA: TGTGCCAGCAGCCCAGGGGAGGGGGAGCCCCAGCATTTT.

This chain links TRBV13 with TRBJ1-3; D possibly corresponds to TRBD1 (5 bases). Between the trimmed V and J ends, which lost 2 bases and 0 bases, there was a span of 14 bases. The length of the CDR3 is 17 residues. Germline CDR1 PRHDT, CDR2 FYEKMQ (reference sequence). The CDR3 region is CASSLNGGTSSGNTIYF. The CDR3 DNA sequence: TGTGCCAGCAGCTTAAATGGCGGGACTTCCTCTGGAAACACCATATATTTT.

The genes are TRBV11-2 and TRBJ2-7; 11 nucleotides line up with TRBD2. The CDR3 is 16 residues long. V lost 5 bases and J lost 7; bases outside the gene matches: 13. The germline V gene has CDR1 SGHAT and CDR2 FQNNGV. The CDR3 DNA is TGTGCCAGCAGCATACTAGCGGGAGCCCTACGGGGGGAGCAGTACTTC. Protein product: CASSILAGALRGEQYF.

About this clone: The junction and the germline gene differ at one end; a read error may be behind it. The chain uses TRBV7-9 and TRBJ1-2; D might be TRBD1 (5 bases). The CDR3 consists of 14 residues. Germline V lookup: CDR1 SEHNR, CDR2 FQNEAQ (reference sequence). CDR3 sequence (DNA): TGTGCCAGCAGCTGGACAACAGTAAACTACGGCTACACCTTC. Residues: CASSWTTVNYGYTF.

The chain carries TRBV2 and TRBJ2-7; 9 bases map to TRBD1. CDR3 size: 14 residues. Germline-derived CDR1 and CDR2 are SNHLY and FYNNEI. Trimming removed 6 bases from V and 2 bases from J; junction bases left unmatched: 5. Here the CDR3 DNA reads TGTGCCAGCAGGCCCGACAGGGGGGCCTACGAGCAGTACTTC. Encoded protein: CASRPDRGAYEQYF.

V gene TRBV21-1 combines with J gene TRBJ2-6; the table names TRBD1, a call not compared with the DNA. TRBV21-1 has pseudogene status. The CDR3 totals 19 residues. CDR3 bases: TGTGCCAGCAGCAAACCCGGGACAGGGGGCATTAATGGGGCCAACGTCCTGACTTTC. This translates into CASSKPGTGGINGANVLTF.

This chain uses TRBV9 with TRBJ2-1, with 8 nucleotides matching TRBD2. CDR1 and CDR2 (germline): SGDLS, YYNGEE. Losses at the gene ends were 0 bases for V and 3 bases for J; bases not matched to a gene: 2. This CDR3 is 15 amino acids long. CDR3: CASSVVAGNYNEQFF. The CDR3 nucleotides are TGTGCCAGCAGCGTAGTAGCGGGGAACTACAATGAGCAGTTCTTC.

V and J are TRBV7-3 and TRBJ2-7; TRBD1 aligns across 8 bases. The ends lost 5 bases at V and 0 bases at J; junction bases unmatched: 3. CDR3 length: 14 residues. CDR1 is SGHTA, CDR2 FQGTGA, per germline. CDR3 DNA: TGTGCCAGCAGCAGCGGACAGGGCTCCTACGAGCAGTACTTC. Protein product: CASSSGQGSYEQYF.

This CDR3 is CASSPGNSGYTF. In nucleotides, the CDR3 is TGTGCCAGCTCACCCGGCAACAGTGGCTACACCTTC. The chain recombines TRBV18 with TRBJ1-2; no definite D call. This CDR3 has 12 residues. Germline V gene data show CDR1 as KGHSH and CDR2 as LQKENI. V lost 3 bases to trimming and J lost 7 bases, with 9 bases between them.

This sequence joins TRBV6-5 and TRBJ2-2; D ambiguous. Trimming took 6 bases from V and 7 from J, leaving 12 bases between them. Germline CDR1 and CDR2: MNHEY and SVGAGI. This CDR3 spans 13 amino acids. This chain's CDR3 is CASSPGDGGELFF. The CDR3 nucleotides are TGTGCCAGCAGCCCAGGTGATGGCGGGGAGCTGTTTTTT.